Below, one TCR beta chain is given with its context. Its matching antigen is unknown. CDR1 MNHNY and CDR2 SVGAGI come from the germline V gene (reference sequence). V lost 1 base and J lost 7, with 11 bases in between. CDR3 length equals 14 residues. The data were obtained in a study of cytomegalovirus exposure and HLA in healthy donors. Use of 60 Vbeta and 13 Jbeta primers characterized the PCR. The method was immunoSEQ multiplex PCR; TCRdb's version includes in-frame clones alone and lacks a portion of them. Of roughly 120,000 clones listed, about 72% were seen once; the top ten hold about 16%. Overall study results and limits: The listing of 150 to 200 TCR beta chains classed them as cytomegalovirus-associated.

The sequenced sample was PBMCs. The source of this sequence is a man aged 45-65 years in good health and CMV-seropositive. V gene TRBV6-6 combines with J gene TRBJ1-5; D call uncertain. The CDR3 spells CASSYLGGRQPQHF. The DNA for the CDR3 is TGTGCCAGCAGTTACTTGGGAGGGAGGCAGCCCCAGCATTTT.